One and the same sample provided the 18 T cell receptor beta chains below, sequenced in a study of blood T cells in healthy people across ages (dated by TCRdb to the mid-2010s). Receptors were amplified or captured by 5' RACE. The sequencing machine was an Illumina HiSeq 2500. The second PCR ran for roughly 7 to 12 cycles and used a J-beta primer mix along with a sample-barcoded 5' primer. TCRdb cleaned the public reads at Q25 with fastp, built clones with MiXCR and kept in-frame beta chains. Merged by CDR3 protein, the rows form single entries marked with the most common genes and DNA. Counted in this sample were about 570,000 distinct CDR3 sequences; 25% to 30% of them appeared once. The top ten clonotypes cover around a sixth of the sample. Sequences were obtained from blood. These receptors were obtained from a woman aged 70 to 79 in good health.

Ten or more counts support this clonotype. The chain employs TRBV20-1 and TRBJ2-3; TRBD2 matches 7 bases. CDR3 length equals 12 residues. The V gene's germline CDR1 is DFQATT and CDR2 SNEGSKA (reference sequence). The junction had 4 bases not matched to a gene; V was cut back by 4 bases and J by 6 bases. The CDR3: CSATGGWDTQYF. For the CDR3, the DNA is TGCAGTGCTACGGGGGGATGGGATACGCAGTATTTT.

DNA for the CDR3: TGTGCCATCAGTCCAAGCATCGGGGAGCTGTTTTTT. This gives the protein CAISPSIGELFF. The V call is TRBV10-3, the J call TRBJ2-2; D ambiguous. Per germline, CDR1 ENHRY and CDR2 SYGVKD. CDR3 length equals 12 residues. V lost 5 bases and J 7 bases, leaving 8 bases between the germline ends.

This clonotype was found a few times. The rearrangement uses TRBV7-3 and TRBJ2-3, with TRBD1 matching over 8 bases. The CDR3 loop spans 16 amino acids. Trimming at V came to 5 bases and at J to 3 bases, leaving 10 bases not matched to a gene. Germline values: CDR1 SGHTA, CDR2 FQGTGA. This chain's CDR3 is CASSPKDRVGTDTQYF. The CDR3 DNA reads TGTGCCAGCAGCCCTAAGGACAGGGTCGGGACAGATACGCAGTATTTT.

V gene TRBV27 combines with J gene TRBJ1-2, with D tentatively TRBD1 (6 bases). V dropped 6 bases and J dropped 2 bases, with 13 bases sitting between them. CDR3 length: 14 residues. The germline gives CDR1 MNHEY, CDR2 SMNVEV (reference sequence). The CDR3 nucleotides are TGTGCCAGCAGAACCGAAACAGGGAACTATGGCTACACCTTC. Translated, it gives CASRTETGNYGYTF.

V gene TRBV3-1 combines with J gene TRBJ2-1; 7 positions match TRBD1. TRBJ2-5 matches the DNA end more closely, so the J call is doubtful. This CDR3 region has 14 residues. Germline assignment: CDR1 LGHDT and CDR2 YNNKEL (reference sequence). The CDR3, as DNA: TGTGCCAGCAGCCAAGATAACAGGGGTCGGACCCAGTACTTC. It yields the protein CASSQDNRGRTQYF.

This clonotype was detected a few times. The rearrangement uses TRBV7-9 and TRBJ2-1, with 10 bases fitting TRBD2. The CDR3 spans 16 residues. From germline, CDR1 is SEHNR and CDR2 FQNEAQ (reference sequence). V lost 2 bases to trimming and J lost 5 bases; unmatched junction nucleotides: 6. As DNA, the CDR3 is TGTGCCAGCAGCTTATTTGTAGCGGGGGGCAACAATGAGCAGTTCTTC. Translated: CASSLFVAGGNNEQFF.

This clonotype was detected a few times. V usage is TRBV4-1 and J usage is TRBJ2-5; 10 bases match TRBD2. CDR1 and CDR2 (germline): MGHRA, YSYEKL. J lost 5 bases, V lost 5 bases, and 11 bases had no gene match. CDR3 length equals 16 residues. The CDR3 here is CASSKISGGTRETQYF. The CDR3 DNA reads as TGCGCCAGCAGCAAGATTAGCGGGGGGACGAGGGAGACCCAGTACTTC.

The chain combines TRBV20-1 with TRBJ2-1; TRBD2 agrees at 9 bases. Germline lookup yields CDR1 DFQATT and CDR2 SNEGSKA (reference sequence). J was trimmed by 4 bases and V by 5 bases; bases with no gene match: 12. The CDR3 runs to 16 residues. The CDR3 coding sequence is TGCAGTGCTTGGGCCATAGCGGGGGCCCTGTACAATGAGCAGTTCTTC. Residues: CSAWAIAGALYNEQFF.

The chain carries TRBV4-2 and TRBJ2-3, with 7 bases fitting TRBD2. The J segment lost 1 base and the V segment lost 0 bases, leaving 4 bases of the junction unmatched. Germline loops: CDR1 LGHNA, CDR2 YNFKEQ. The CDR3 has 16 residues. The CDR3 coding sequence is TGTGCCAGCAGCCAAGATCCGGGACTACGCACAGATACGCAGTATTTT. Translated, it gives CASSQDPGLRTDTQYF.

This clonotype showed up just a few times. V usage is TRBV6-1 and J usage is TRBJ2-5; 12 bases agree with TRBD2. Germline V gives CDR1 MNHNS, CDR2 SASEGT. V was clipped by 6 bases and J by 0 bases; unmatched bases: 11. CDR3 length: 18 amino acids. CDR3 sequence: CASSLQTTSGGHQETQYF. The CDR3 nucleotides read TGTGCCAGCAGCCTCCAAACGACTAGCGGGGGCCACCAAGAGACCCAGTACTTC.

The rearrangement uses TRBV18 and TRBJ2-1; D is possibly TRBD2 (7 bases). This CDR3 has 16 residues. Trimming shortened V by 3 bases and J by 8 bases, and 20 bases separated the two germline ends. Germline CDR1 and CDR2: KGHSH and LQKENI. The CDR3: CASSPLAGGPFDEQFF. The DNA of the CDR3 is TGTGCCAGCTCACCCCTTGCCGGGGGGCCCTTCGATGAGCAGTTCTTC. Looking up the rest from reference TRBV18 and TRBJ2-1 gives the full variable domain: NAGVMQNPRHLVRRRGQEARLRCSPMKGHSHVYWYRQLPEEGLKFMVYLQKENIIDESGMPKERFSAEFPKEGPSILRIQQVVRGDSAAYFCASSPLAGGPFDEQFFGPGTRLTVL.

CDR3 DNA sequence: TGTGCCAGCAGTTACTCCGGAGGGGGCTACGAGCAGTACTTC. It encodes CASSYSGGGYEQYF. The chain combines TRBV6-5 with TRBJ2-7; D is possibly TRBD1 or TRBD2 (6 bases each). CDR3 size: 14 residues. Germline loops: CDR1 MNHEY, CDR2 SVGAGI. Between the trimmed V and J ends, which lost 0 bases and 3 bases, there was a span of 9 bases.

The rearrangement uses TRBV20-1 and TRBJ2-4; D possibly corresponds to TRBD1 (6 bases). V lost 4 bases, J lost 0 bases, and 7 bases lay in between. Germline values: CDR1 DFQATT, CDR2 SNEGSKA (reference sequence). This CDR3 has 13 amino acids. The CDR3 spells CSANRVAKNIQYF. The CDR3 nucleotides are TGCAGTGCTAACAGGGTAGCCAAAAACATTCAGTACTTC.

Points on this clonotype: At one end, the junction sequence differs from germline, possibly due to a read error. The chain employs TRBV12-3 or TRBV12-4 and TRBJ2-4, with TRBD1 matching over 9 bases. The CDR3 loop spans 16 amino acids. The CDR3 bases are TGTGCCAGCAGTCAGGGGGGGACAGGGTTGGAGGACATTCACTACTTC. It translates to CASSQGGTGLEDIHYF.

V and J are TRBV20-1 and TRBJ1-6, with 9 bases matching TRBD1. V lost 0 bases to trimming and J lost 9 bases; unmatched junction nucleotides: 6. This CDR3 contains 15 residues. Germline V gives CDR1 DFQATT, CDR2 SNEGSKA (reference sequence). CDR3: CSARDQGQGASPLHF. The CDR3 region has the DNA TGCAGTGCTAGAGATCAGGGACAGGGCGCTTCACCCCTCCACTTT.

V gene TRBV5-1 combines with J gene TRBJ1-3, with D possibly being TRBD1 (5 bases). The CDR3 is made up of 17 amino acids. Germline CDR1 and CDR2: SGHRS and YFSETQ. V was clipped by 0 bases and J by 0 bases, with 13 bases between them. The CDR3 is CASSLVGRQSSGNTIYF. The CDR3 coding sequence is TGCGCCAGCAGCTTGGTGGGCAGACAGAGCTCTGGAAACACCATATATTTT.

The chain joins TRBV19 to TRBJ1-4; D remains unclear. Germline V gene lookup returns CDR1 LNHDA and CDR2 SQIVND (reference sequence). V was pared by 5 bases and J by 0 bases, with 16 bases between. This CDR3 has 17 residues. Here the CDR3 reads CASSATGAVATNEKLFF. DNA of the CDR3: TGTGCCAGTAGTGCGACGGGAGCAGTTGCAACTAATGAAAAACTGTTTTTT.

This clonotype has a handful of counts. This chain joins TRBV6-2 or TRBV6-3 and TRBJ2-7; 9 positions match TRBD1. This CDR3 spans 19 amino acids. Trimming cost V 4 bases and J 3 bases; bases outside gene matches: 19. Germline V gives CDR1 MNHEY, CDR2 SVGEGT. CDR3 DNA sequence: TGTGCCAGCAGTTCCTTAGGCGCAACGGGACAGGGTTCCATCTACGAGCAGTACTTC. This gives the protein CASSSLGATGQGSIYEQYF.